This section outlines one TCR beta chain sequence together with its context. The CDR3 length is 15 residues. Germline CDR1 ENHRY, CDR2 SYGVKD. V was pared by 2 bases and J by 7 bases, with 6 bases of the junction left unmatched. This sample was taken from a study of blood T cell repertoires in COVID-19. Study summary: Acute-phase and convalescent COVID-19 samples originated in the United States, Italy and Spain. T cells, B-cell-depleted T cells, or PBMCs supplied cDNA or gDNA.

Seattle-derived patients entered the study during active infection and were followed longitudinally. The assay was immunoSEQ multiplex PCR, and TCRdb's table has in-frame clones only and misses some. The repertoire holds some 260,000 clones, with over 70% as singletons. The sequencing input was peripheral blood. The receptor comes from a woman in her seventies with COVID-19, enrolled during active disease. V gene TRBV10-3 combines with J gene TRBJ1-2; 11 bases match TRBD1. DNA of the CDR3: TGTGCCATCAGTGAGCTCGGACAGGGGGCGTTTGGCTACACCTTC. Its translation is CAISELGQGAFGYTF.